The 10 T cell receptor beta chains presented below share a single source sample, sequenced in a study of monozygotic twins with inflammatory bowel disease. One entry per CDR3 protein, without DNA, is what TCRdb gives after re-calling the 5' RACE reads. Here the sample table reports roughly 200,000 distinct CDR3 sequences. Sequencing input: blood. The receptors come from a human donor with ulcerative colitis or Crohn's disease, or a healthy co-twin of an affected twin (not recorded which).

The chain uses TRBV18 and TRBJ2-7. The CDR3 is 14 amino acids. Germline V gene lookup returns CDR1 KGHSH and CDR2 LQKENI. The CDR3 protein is CASSPRQLSYEQYF.

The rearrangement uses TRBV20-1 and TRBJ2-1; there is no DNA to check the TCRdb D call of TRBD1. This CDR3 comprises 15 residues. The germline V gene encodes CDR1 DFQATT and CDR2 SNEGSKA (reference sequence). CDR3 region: CSARFRGTGVNEQFF.

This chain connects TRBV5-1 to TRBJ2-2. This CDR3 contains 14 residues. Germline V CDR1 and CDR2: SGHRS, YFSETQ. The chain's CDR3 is CASSDISNTGELFF. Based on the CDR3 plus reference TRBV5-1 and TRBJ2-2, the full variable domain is KAGVTQTPRYLIKTRGQQVTLSCSPISGHRSVSWYQQTPGQGLQFLFEYFSETQRNKGNFPGRFSGRQFSNSRSEMNVSTLELGDSALYLCASSDISNTGELFFGEGSRLTVL.

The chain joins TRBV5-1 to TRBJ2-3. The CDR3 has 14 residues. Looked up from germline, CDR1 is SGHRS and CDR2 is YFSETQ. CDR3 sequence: CASSLGTETDTQYF.

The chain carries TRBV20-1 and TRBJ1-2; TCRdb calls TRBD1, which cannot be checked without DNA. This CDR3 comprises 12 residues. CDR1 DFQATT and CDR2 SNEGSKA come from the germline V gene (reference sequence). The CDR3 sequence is CSARQGMNGYTF.

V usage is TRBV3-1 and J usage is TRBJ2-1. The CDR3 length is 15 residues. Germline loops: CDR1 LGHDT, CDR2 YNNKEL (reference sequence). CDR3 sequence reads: CASSQTPGSYNEQFF.

CDR3 in amino acids: CASSPGSANTGELFF. This rearrangement joins TRBV6-1 to TRBJ2-2. Germline V lookup: CDR1 MNHNS, CDR2 SASEGT. This CDR3 is built from 15 residues.

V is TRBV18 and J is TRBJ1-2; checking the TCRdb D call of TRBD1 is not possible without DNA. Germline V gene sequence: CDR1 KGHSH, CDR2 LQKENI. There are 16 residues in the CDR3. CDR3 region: CASSTYLGTGSLGYTF.

The CDR3 sequence is CASSQGLLQPQHF. The chain recombines TRBV6-5 with TRBJ1-5; the D gene TCRdb calls, TRBD1, cannot be checked with no DNA. The CDR3 length is 13 residues. Per the germline V gene, CDR1 is MNHEY and CDR2 is SVGAGI.

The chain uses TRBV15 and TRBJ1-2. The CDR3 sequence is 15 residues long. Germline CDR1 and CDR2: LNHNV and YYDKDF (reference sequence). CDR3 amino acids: CATSRARAANYGYTF.